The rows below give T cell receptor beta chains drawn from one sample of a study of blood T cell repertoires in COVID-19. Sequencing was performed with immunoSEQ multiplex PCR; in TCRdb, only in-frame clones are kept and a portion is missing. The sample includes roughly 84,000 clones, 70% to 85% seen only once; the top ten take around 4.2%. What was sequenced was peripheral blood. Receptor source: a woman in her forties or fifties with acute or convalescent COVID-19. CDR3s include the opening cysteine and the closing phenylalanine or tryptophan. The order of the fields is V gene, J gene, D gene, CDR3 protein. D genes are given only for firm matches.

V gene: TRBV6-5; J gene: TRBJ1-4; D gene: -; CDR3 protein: CASSYRTTSEKLFF
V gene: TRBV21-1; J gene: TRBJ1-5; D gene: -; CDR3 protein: CASTSKGELTGGLQGNQPQHF
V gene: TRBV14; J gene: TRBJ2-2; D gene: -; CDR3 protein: CASSPRSGTGELFF
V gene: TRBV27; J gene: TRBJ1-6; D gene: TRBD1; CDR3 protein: CASSSPGQASPLHF
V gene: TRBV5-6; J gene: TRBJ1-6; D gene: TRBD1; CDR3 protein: CASNLQGRYNSPLHF
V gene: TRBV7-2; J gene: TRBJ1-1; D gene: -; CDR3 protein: CASSGEANTEAFF
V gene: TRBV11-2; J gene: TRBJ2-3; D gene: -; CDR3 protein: CASSLEAGTDTQYF
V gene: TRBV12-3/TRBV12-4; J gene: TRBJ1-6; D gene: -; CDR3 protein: CASLGGFGSPLHF
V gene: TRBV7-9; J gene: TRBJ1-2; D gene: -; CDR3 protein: CASSLSSRDYGYTF
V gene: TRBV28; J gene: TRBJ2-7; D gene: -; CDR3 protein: CASILTGSSYEQYF
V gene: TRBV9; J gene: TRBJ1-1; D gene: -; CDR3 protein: CASSVEGGLNEGAFF
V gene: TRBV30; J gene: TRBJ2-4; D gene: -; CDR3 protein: CAWSPAGAKNIQYF
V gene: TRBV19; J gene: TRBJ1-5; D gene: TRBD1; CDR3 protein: CASSLSGTGRQPQHF
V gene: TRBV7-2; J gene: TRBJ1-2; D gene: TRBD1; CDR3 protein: CASSSPGGANYGYTF
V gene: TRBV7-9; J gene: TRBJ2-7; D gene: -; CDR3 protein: CASSLASGGIYEQYF
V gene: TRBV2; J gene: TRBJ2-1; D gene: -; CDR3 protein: CASKLRGAYNEQFF
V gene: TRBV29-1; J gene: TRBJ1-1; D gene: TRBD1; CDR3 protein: CSVGNRGSGNTEAFF
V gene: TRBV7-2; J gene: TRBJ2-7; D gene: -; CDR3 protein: CASSARGGDYEQYF
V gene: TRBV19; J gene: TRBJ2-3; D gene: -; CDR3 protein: CASRRGGLQYF
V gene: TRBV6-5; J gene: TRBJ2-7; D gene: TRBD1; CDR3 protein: CASRNRGSTYEQYF
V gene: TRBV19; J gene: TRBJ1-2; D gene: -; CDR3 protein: CASSIGESYGYTF
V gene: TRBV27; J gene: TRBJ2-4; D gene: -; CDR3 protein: CASSPPGVAKNIQYF
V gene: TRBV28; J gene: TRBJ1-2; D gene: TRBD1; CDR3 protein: CASSSGTGVYGYTF
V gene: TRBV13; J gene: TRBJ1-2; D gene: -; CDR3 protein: CASSLSGRGENGYTF
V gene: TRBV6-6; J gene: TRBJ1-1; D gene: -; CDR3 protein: CASSPWAGSMNTEAFF
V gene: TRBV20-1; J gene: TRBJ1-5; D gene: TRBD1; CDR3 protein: CSASPGAGGRDQPQHF
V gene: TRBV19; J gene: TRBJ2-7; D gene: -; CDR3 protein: CASSGGPYEQYF
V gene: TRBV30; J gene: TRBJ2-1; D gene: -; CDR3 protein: CAWTRGGQGDYNEQFF
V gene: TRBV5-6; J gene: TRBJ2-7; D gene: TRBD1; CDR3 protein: CASSLEGQGTYEQYF
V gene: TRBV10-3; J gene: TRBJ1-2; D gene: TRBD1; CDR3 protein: CAISARTGAGYGYTF
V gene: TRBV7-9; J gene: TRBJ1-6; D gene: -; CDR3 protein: CASSSGTGSPLHF
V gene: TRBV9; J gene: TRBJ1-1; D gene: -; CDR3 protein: CASSQDSTEAFF
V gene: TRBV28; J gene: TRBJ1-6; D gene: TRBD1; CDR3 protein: CASSLGQVYNSPLHF
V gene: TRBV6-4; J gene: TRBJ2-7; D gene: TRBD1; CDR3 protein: CASSDARGQGGEQYF
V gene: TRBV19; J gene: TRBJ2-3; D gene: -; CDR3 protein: CASSIFLDASTDTQYF
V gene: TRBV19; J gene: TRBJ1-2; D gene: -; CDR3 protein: CAGGRPGGRGYTF
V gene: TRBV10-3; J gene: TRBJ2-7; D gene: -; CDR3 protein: CAISHYMRGYEQYF
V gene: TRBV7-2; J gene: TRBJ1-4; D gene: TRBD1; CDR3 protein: CASSLGRGFNEKLFF
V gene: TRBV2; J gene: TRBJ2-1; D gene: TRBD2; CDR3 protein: CASRGLYYNEQFF
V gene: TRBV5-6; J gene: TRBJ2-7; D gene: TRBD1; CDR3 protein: CASSSVGQNSYEQYF
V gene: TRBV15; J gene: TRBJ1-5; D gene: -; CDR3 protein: CATSRDGGSNQPQHF
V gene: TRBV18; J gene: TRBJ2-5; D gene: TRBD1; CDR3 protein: CASSPRQGRETQYF
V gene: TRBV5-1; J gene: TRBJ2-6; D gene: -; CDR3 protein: CASRTSGANVLTF
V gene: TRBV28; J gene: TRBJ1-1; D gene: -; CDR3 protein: CASNRVMNTEAFF
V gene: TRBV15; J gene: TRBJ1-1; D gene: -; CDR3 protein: CATSRGLGAMNTEAFF
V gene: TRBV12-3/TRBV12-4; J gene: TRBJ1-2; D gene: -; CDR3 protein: CASSSRVAGYTF
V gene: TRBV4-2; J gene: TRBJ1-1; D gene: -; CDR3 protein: CASSQGGTNTEAFF
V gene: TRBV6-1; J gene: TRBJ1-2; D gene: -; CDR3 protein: CASSEIRGDGYTF
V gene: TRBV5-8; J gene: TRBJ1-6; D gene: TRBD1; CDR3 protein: CASSFPETGGGSPLHF
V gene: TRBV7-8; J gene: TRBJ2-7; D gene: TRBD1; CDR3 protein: CASSTRTGDEQYF
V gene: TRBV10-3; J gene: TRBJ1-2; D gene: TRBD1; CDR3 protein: CAILVDREEHYGYTF
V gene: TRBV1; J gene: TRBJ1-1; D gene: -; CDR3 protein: CTSSQVREGDRNTEAFF
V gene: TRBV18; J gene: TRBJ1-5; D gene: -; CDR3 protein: CASSPGGSSNQPQHF
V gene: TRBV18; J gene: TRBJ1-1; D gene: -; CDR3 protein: CASSHGQGWDTEAFF
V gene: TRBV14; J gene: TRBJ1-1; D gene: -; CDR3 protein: CASSPQGNTEAFF
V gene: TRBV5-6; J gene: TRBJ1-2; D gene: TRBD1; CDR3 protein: CASSPDPGGNRYYGYTF
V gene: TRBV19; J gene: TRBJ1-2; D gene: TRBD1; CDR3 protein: CASKGTGGTVRYGYTF
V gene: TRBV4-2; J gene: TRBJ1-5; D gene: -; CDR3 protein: CASSQATGNQPQHF
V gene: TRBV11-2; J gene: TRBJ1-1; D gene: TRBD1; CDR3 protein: CASSLGTGGLGMNTEAFF